One TCR beta chain is described in this entry. This entry comes from a study of blood T cell repertoires in COVID-19. Across the study: Nucleic acid was either cDNA or gDNA, and it came from T cells, B-cell-depleted T cells, or PBMCs.

As originally analysed: Amplified reference gene primers provided the basis for estimating nucleated cell counts. Measured with immunoSEQ multiplex PCR; TCRdb has only the in-frame clones, and not every one. The V and J calls and the clone size are those of that table, but D and trimming were determined from the DNA. There are hundreds of thousands of clones in the sample; around 88% occur only once, and approximately 1.3% lies in the top ten. Looked up from germline, CDR1 is SGHTA and CDR2 is FQGNSA. V gave up 2 bases and J gave up 3 bases; unmatched junction bases: 5. The CDR3 extends over 15 amino acids.

The chain links TRBV7-2 to TRBJ2-3; 7 nucleotides match TRBD1. The clonotype was recovered from a man aged 80 or over with acute or convalescent COVID-19. The sequenced sample was peripheral blood. CDR3 DNA sequence: TGTGCCAGCAGCTTAAACAGGGGCCTTACAGATACGCAGTATTTT. Its protein is CASSLNRGLTDTQYF.